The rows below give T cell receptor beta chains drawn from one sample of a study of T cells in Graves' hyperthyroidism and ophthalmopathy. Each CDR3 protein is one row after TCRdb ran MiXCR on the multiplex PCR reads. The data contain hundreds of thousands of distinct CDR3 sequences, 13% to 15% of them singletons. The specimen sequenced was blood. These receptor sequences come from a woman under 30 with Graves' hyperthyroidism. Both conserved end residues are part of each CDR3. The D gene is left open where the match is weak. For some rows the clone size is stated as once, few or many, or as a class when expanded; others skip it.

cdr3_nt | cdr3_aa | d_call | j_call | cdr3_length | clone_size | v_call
TGTGCCAGCAGCTCCCCTGGAGGGGGGTGGGACAATGAGCAGTTCTTC | CASSSPGGGWDNEQFF | . | TRBJ2-1 | 16 | . | TRBV4-2
TGTGCCAGCAGCTTACTTAGTCAGGGGCCTATCGAGCAGTACTTC | CASSLLSQGPIEQYF | . | TRBJ2-7 | 15 | few | TRBV13
TGTGCCAGCAGTAACAGACAGGCTAATCAGCCCCAGCATTTT | CASSNRQANQPQHF | . | TRBJ1-5 | 14 | many | TRBV12-3/TRBV12-4
TGTGCCAGCAGCGTAGATATGGGTGGTGAAAAACTGTTTTTT | CASSVDMGGEKLFF | . | TRBJ1-4 | 14 | . | TRBV9
TGTGCCACCAGTCGACAGGGTCACACCGGGGAGCTGTTTTTT | CATSRQGHTGELFF | TRBD1 | TRBJ2-2 | 14 | . | TRBV24-1
TGTGCCAGCAGTTACTTTGTGGCTGGGGCAGTGGAGACCCAGTACTTC | CASSYFVAGAVETQYF | . | TRBJ2-5 | 16 | many | TRBV6-6
TGTGCCTGGAGCGGAGCTACAGGGGGTTCCTCTCTAGCCAAAAACATTCAGTACTTC | CAWSGATGGSSLAKNIQYF | TRBD1 | TRBJ2-4 | 19 | few | TRBV30
TGTGCCAGCACCCGACGGACGGTGAACACTGAAGCTTTCTTT | CASTRRTVNTEAFF | . | TRBJ1-1 | 14 | . | TRBV12-3/TRBV12-4
TGTGCCAGCAGCTTAGACGCCGGGGCTTCCTACGAGCAGTACTTC | CASSLDAGASYEQYF | . | TRBJ2-7 | 15 | many | TRBV7-9
TGTGCCAGCAGAGAAGGGGGCCCCTACAATGAGCAGTTCTTC | CASREGGPYNEQFF | TRBD1 | TRBJ2-1 | 14 | few | TRBV11-2
TGCGCCAGCAGCCAAGACGGGGTAGCGGGAACCTACGAGCAGTACTTC | CASSQDGVAGTYEQYF | TRBD2 | TRBJ2-7 | 16 | . | TRBV4-1
TGCAGCGCCCTGCCCCCGGGACACTCGAACACCGGGGAGCTGTTTTTT | CSALPPGHSNTGELFF | . | TRBJ2-2 | 16 | few | TRBV29-1
TGTGCCAGCAGTGACCAGGGGAGAGAAGCTTTCTTT | CASSDQGREAFF | . | TRBJ1-1 | 12 | many | TRBV28
TGCGCCAGCAGCCAAGGACTAGCGGGAGGTTCCAATGAGCAGTTCTTC | CASSQGLAGGSNEQFF | TRBD2 | TRBJ2-1 | 16 | few | TRBV4-3
TGTGCGTCTGGTGCTTTTCAAAGGGAGCTGTTTTTT | CASGAFQRELFF | . | TRBJ2-2 | 12 | . | TRBV7-9
TGTGCCAGCAGTTCGCCCGGGGGATCATGGGGAGAGACCCAGTACTTC | CASSSPGGSWGETQYF | . | TRBJ2-5 | 16 | many | TRBV28
TGTGCCAGCAGCTTAGGAGGGACAGCAAACCAAGAGACCCAGTACTTC | CASSLGGTANQETQYF | TRBD1 | TRBJ2-5 | 16 | many | TRBV7-9
TGCGCCAGCAGTGTGACGGCCCAGGGCACTGAAGCTTTCTTT | CASSVTAQGTEAFF | . | TRBJ1-1 | 14 | many | TRBV10-1
TGCGCCAGCAGCTTTGTACAGGGTGATGAAAAACTGTTTTTT | CASSFVQGDEKLFF | . | TRBJ1-4 | 14 | . | TRBV4-1
TGTGCCAGCAGCGTGGGCTCTAGCGGGAGCCCTCTTGAAGATACGCAGTATTTT | CASSVGSSGSPLEDTQYF | TRBD2 | TRBJ2-3 | 18 | . | TRBV9
TGTGCCAGCAGCCCGAACGTTGGACCCTACGAGCAGTACTTC | CASSPNVGPYEQYF | . | TRBJ2-7 | 14 | . | TRBV6-1
TGTGCCAGCAGTTACTCTGGGACAGCCTACGAGCAGTACTTC | CASSYSGTAYEQYF | TRBD1 | TRBJ2-7 | 14 | many | TRBV6-5
TGTGCCAGTAGTATAGCCGGGACACTCAACACCGGGGAGCTGTTTTTT | CASSIAGTLNTGELFF | . | TRBJ2-2 | 16 | . | TRBV19
TGTGCCAGCAGCCAAGGCGCCGGGACCGGGTCCTACGAGCAGTACTTC | CASSQGAGTGSYEQYF | . | TRBJ2-7 | 16 | . | TRBV3-1
TGTGCCTGGAGTATTGGGGGGTCTTGGGCCAACGTCCTGACTTTC | CAWSIGGSWANVLTF | . | TRBJ2-6 | 15 | . | TRBV30
TGTGCCAGCAGCTTAGCGACAGGGATAATGCACGAGCAGTACTTC | CASSLATGIMHEQYF | TRBD1 | TRBJ2-7 | 15 | . | TRBV7-9
TGTGCCAGCAGAATGACAGGGCCAGAGACCCAGTACTTC | CASRMTGPETQYF | TRBD1 | TRBJ2-5 | 13 | few | TRBV18
TGTGCCAGCAGACTATACAGGGAATTGAGTCAGCCCCAGCATTTT | CASRLYRELSQPQHF | . | TRBJ1-5 | 15 | . | TRBV6-1
TGTGCCAGCAGTTTAAGGAGTCAGGGGACCTACGAGCAGTACTTC | CASSLRSQGTYEQYF | . | TRBJ2-7 | 15 | many | TRBV12-3/TRBV12-4
TGCAGTGCTAGAGGGGTGGGAAGGAACGGGGAGCTGTTTTTT | CSARGVGRNGELFF | . | TRBJ2-2 | 14 | . | TRBV20-1
TGTGCCACCAGCAAATTCCGGGACAGGGGTCCAGATACGCAGTATTTT | CATSKFRDRGPDTQYF | TRBD1 | TRBJ2-3 | 16 | few | TRBV15
TGTGCCAGCAGCTTTCCCAGTGTCGGCTACGAGCAGTACTTC | CASSFPSVGYEQYF | . | TRBJ2-7 | 14 | many | TRBV11-2
TGTGCCAGCAGTTTATTAGGGACTAGCAAGAAGAGGACCTACAATGAGCAGTTCTTC | CASSLLGTSKKRTYNEQFF | TRBD2 | TRBJ2-1 | 19 | few | TRBV27
TGCAGTGCTAGGGCTAGCGGGAGAGATTACAATGAGCAGTTCTTC | CSARASGRDYNEQFF | TRBD2 | TRBJ2-1 | 15 | many | TRBV20-1
TGTGCCAGCAGCTTAACAGGGCGCGGCGAGCAGTACTTC | CASSLTGRGEQYF | . | TRBJ2-7 | 13 | many | TRBV7-2
TGTGCCAGCAGCTTAGAACCGGGGGGCGTGCAGACCCAGTACTTC | CASSLEPGGVQTQYF | . | TRBJ2-5 | 15 | many | TRBV7-2
TGTGCCAGCAGCCCCCCTAGCGGATTCACAGATACGCAGTATTTT | CASSPPSGFTDTQYF | TRBD2 | TRBJ2-3 | 15 | many | TRBV7-9
TGTGCCAGCAACCTACAGGGATTGAGCAATCAGCCCCAGCATTTT | CASNLQGLSNQPQHF | . | TRBJ1-5 | 15 | . | TRBV6-2/TRBV6-3
TGTGCCAGCAGTTACTCCCCGGGAGGGCCGAGTGAGCAGTTCTTC | CASSYSPGGPSEQFF | TRBD2 | TRBJ2-1 | 15 | . | TRBV6-6